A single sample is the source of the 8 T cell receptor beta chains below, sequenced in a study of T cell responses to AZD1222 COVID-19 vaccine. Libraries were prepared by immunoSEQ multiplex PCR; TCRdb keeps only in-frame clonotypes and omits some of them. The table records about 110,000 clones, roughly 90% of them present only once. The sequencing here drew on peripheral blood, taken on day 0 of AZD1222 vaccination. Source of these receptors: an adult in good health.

The chain's CDR3 is CASSPIGYEQYF. CDR3 in DNA: TGTGCCAGCAGCCCTATCGGCTACGAGCAGTACTTC. The chain links TRBV12-3 or TRBV12-4 to TRBJ2-7, with unresolved D. CDR3 size: 12 residues. Deletions cut 6 bases from V and 3 bases from J, with 9 bases between.

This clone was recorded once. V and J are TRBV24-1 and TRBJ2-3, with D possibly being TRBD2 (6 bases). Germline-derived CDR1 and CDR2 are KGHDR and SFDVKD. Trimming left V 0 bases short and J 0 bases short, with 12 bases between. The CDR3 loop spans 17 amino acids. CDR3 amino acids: CATSDLGDSRSTDTQYF. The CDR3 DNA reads TGTGCCACCAGTGATTTGGGGGACTCGCGTAGCACAGATACGCAGTATTTT.

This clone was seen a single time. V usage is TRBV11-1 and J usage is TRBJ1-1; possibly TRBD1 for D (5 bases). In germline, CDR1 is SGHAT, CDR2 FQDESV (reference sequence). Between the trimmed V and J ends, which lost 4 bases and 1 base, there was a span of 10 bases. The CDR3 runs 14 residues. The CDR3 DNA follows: TGTGCCAGCAGCTACTTCGACAGGAACACTGAAGCTTTCTTT. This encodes CASSYFDRNTEAFF.

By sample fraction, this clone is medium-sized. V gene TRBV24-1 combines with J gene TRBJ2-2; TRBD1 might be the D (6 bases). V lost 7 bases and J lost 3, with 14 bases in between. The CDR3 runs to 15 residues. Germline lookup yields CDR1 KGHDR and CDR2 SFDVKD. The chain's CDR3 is CATSQGTYDTGELFF. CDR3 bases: TGTGCCACCAGCCAAGGGACATACGACACCGGGGAGCTGTTTTTT.

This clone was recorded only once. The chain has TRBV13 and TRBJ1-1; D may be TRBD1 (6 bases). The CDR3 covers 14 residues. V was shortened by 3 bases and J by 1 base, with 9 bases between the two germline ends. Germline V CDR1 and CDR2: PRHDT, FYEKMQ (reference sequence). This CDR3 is CASSLGHWNTEAFF. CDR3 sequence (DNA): TGTGCCAGCAGCTTGGGACACTGGAACACTGAAGCTTTCTTT.

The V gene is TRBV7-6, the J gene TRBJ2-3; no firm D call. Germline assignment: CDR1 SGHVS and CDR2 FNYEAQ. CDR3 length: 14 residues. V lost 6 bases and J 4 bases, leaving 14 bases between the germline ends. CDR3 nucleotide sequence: TGTGCCAGCAGACAAGGACCAGGCCCAGATACGCAGTATTTT. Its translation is CASRQGPGPDTQYF.

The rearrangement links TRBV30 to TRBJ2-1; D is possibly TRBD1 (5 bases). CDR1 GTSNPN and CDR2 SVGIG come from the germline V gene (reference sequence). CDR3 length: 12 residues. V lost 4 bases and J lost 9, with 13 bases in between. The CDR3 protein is CAWKTAKGEQFF. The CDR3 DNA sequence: TGTGCCTGGAAGACAGCTAAAGGTGAGCAGTTCTTC.

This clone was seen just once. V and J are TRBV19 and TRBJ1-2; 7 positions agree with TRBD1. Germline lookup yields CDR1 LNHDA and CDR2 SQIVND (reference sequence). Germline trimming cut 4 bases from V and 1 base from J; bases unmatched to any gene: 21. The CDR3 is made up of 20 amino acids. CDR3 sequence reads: CASSTLRSGGNILFNYGYTF. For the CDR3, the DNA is TGTGCCAGTAGTACTCTACGCTCAGGGGGAAACATATTGTTTAACTATGGCTACACCTTC.